This T cell receptor (beta chain) was sequenced in a study of blood T cell repertoires in COVID-19. Study summary: The United States, Italy and Spain were the sources of the acute and convalescent COVID-19 samples. Sources were T cells, B-cell-depleted T cells, or PBMCs; the material itself was cDNA or gDNA.

Original analysis: Amplification of reference gene primers provided the estimated nucleated cell counts. Profiling relied on immunoSEQ multiplex PCR, and the TCRdb table lists in-frame clones only, not all of them. Clone size and V and J calls were adopted from that table, with D and trimming inferred from the DNA. The sample yields under 200,000 clones, almost 85% seen once. The sequence was collected from a young man with active or convalescent COVID-19. The sample taken for sequencing was peripheral blood.

The CDR3, as DNA: TGTGCCAGCAGCTTGGATTTGTCGGACAGGACGAATCAGCCCCAGCATTTT. Amino acids: CASSLDLSDRTNQPQHF. V is TRBV5-4 and J is TRBJ1-5; 7 nucleotides agree with TRBD1. The germline V gene has CDR1 SGHNT and CDR2 YYREEE (reference sequence). There are 17 residues in the CDR3. V lost 0 bases and J lost 4; bases outside the gene matches: 10.